This T cell receptor beta chain was identified in a study of control samples from healthy donors and cancer patients. Method: immunoSEQ multiplex PCR; TCRdb's copy keeps in-frame clones and lacks some. The sample has roughly 370,000 clones; 80% to 95% are singletons. The CDR3 contains 13 residues. The germline V gene has CDR1 LNHDA and CDR2 SQIVND (reference sequence). The V gene lost 5 bases and the J gene lost 2 bases, with 10 bases spanning the gap. Sequences were obtained from PBMCs. The TCR was taken from a man aged 35 to 55 with head and neck cancer. The gene calls are TRBV19 and TRBJ2-7; D may be TRBD2 (5 bases). CDR3 residues: CASSVGLAYEQYF. CDR3 DNA: TGTGCCAGTAGTGTCGGACTTGCCTACGAGCAGTACTTC.